This entry features one TCR beta chain sequence. This clone was observed once. Which antigen it targets is not known. The sample holds no much larger clone one base away, and base qualities are not on file. In Seattle, one collaborating source enrolled patients while the infection was active and tracked those patients longitudinally over the course of disease. Collaborating institutions collected whole blood in K2EDTA tubes following their own protocols. For TCRbeta analysis, collaborator samples were shipped as frozen whole blood, as isolated PBMCs, or as DNA extracted from either sample type. This specimen comes from a study of blood T cell repertoires in COVID-19 (dated by TCRdb to about 2020). Regarding the complete study: Collaborator samples came from the United States, Italy and Spain and covered acute and convalescent phases of COVID-19. The prospective study material was composed of cDNA or gDNA derived from T cells, B-cell-depleted T cells, or PBMCs. Nearly every sample came with metadata listing a de-identified subject ID, COVID-19 status, age in years and sex. The dataset comprised deeply sampled blood TCRbeta repertoires from subjects exposed to, actively infected with, or recovered from COVID-19. HLA class I and class II types, where available, came from metadata supplied by the sample provider rather than from assay-based typing. Samples were obtained from the ongoing ImmuneRACE study (first 160 participants) and from 1,254 subjects provided by 6 global collaborators. The repertoires were made available in a free public database intended to serve as a resource for research on the immune response to SARS-CoV-2.

The research as a whole found: Clinical and demographic metadata were provided uncurated, with the amount varying by source and participant.

The germline V gene supplies CDR1 LGHNA and CDR2 YNFKEQ. Spanning cysteine to phenylalanine, the CDR3 consists of 15 amino acids. Only CDR3 DNA remains: 45 bases, in frame from the first base. Trimming costs V 2 bases and J 2 bases, and their ends lie 12 bases apart. TCRbeta CDR3 regions were amplified from genomic DNA by means of the immunoSEQ Assay, a bias-controlled multiplex PCR. The authors' analysis ran thus. The number of nucleated cells in each sample was estimated from the amplification of reference gene primers within the assay. Sequence reads were collapsed and filtered to measure the absolute abundance of every unique TCRbeta CDR3 rearrangement. Productive Simpson clonality was computed per sample as the square root of Simpson's diversity index over productive rearrangements. TCRdb stores this immuneACCESS table with in-frame sequences only. Part of the clones is absent; in the studies checked, under half of the shortfall reflects unresolved V genes, and no reason is known for the rest. Clonal size and the V and J genes are those of that table, whereas D and trimming came from the DNA. This sample comprises some 49,000 clones, 85% to 95% of them detected only once. The ten largest clones capture around 1% of the sample.

Recombination connected TRBV4-2 to TRBJ1-1; the D segment cannot be called with confidence. The receptor's source is a man aged 60 to 69 with COVID-19, enrolled during active disease. Sequenced input: peripheral blood. The DNA sequence is TGTGCCAGCAGCCAATGGCTTACAGTCAACACTGAAGCTTTCTTT. It specifies CASSQWLTVNTEAFF.